One sample yielded the 7 T cell receptor beta chains listed below, sequenced in a study of blood T cells in healthy people across ages. A second PCR, run for roughly 7 to 11 cycles, used a sample-barcoded 5' primer plus a J-beta primer mix. TCRdb reanalysed the 5' RACE reads using MiXCR and keeps one entry per CDR3 protein. The table has more than 1,400,000 distinct CDR3 sequences, 42% seen once; the top ten hold around 8%. The sequenced material came from blood. Receptors were obtained from a woman aged 18-29 years in good health.

Here the CDR3 reads CSARSSLGFEQYF. In DNA, the CDR3 is TGCAGTGCTAGATCTTCTCTAGGTTTCGAGCAGTACTTC. This chain joins TRBV20-1 and TRBJ2-7; D is unresolved. The germline V gene has CDR1 DFQATT and CDR2 SNEGSKA (reference sequence). V was pared by 2 bases and J by 6 bases, with 14 bases between. This CDR3 comprises 13 residues.

The chain links TRBV5-1 to TRBJ2-7; 7 nucleotides agree with TRBD1. The DNA matches TRBJ2-5 better at its end, which makes the J call doubtful. Germline CDR1 is SGHRS and CDR2 is YFSETQ. CDR3 length equals 17 residues. CDR3 in amino acids: CASSSAKGAFLGETQYF. CDR3 DNA sequence: TGCGCCAGCAGCTCCGCCAAGGGGGCTTTCTTGGGGGAGACCCAGTACTTC.

This clonotype came up a few times. This chain connects TRBV5-6 to TRBJ2-7, with D perhaps matching TRBD1 (5 bases). The CDR3 contains 15 residues. Looked up from germline, CDR1 is SGHDT and CDR2 is YYEEEE. Trimming cost V 0 bases and J 1 base, with 11 bases left between them. CDR3 bases: TGTGCCAGCAGCTTGGATATTAGGGGATCCTACGAGCAGTACTTC. It encodes CASSLDIRGSYEQYF.

The rearrangement joins TRBV6-5 to TRBJ2-2; D gene unclear. V shed 0 bases and J shed 4 bases, with 15 bases lying between them. The germline gives CDR1 MNHEY, CDR2 SVGAGI. CDR3 length: 17 amino acids. The CDR3 DNA is TGTGCCAGCAGTTACTCGATGGGCCCAGGCCCCACCGGGGAGCTGTTTTTT. It translates to CASSYSMGPGPTGELFF.

The chain links TRBV20-1 to TRBJ2-5, with D possibly being TRBD2 (6 bases). V was shortened by 0 bases and J by 5 bases, with 19 bases between the two germline ends. CDR1 is DFQATT and CDR2 is SNEGSKA in the germline V gene (reference sequence). The CDR3 is 16 residues long. CDR3: CSARDPPSAFVETQYF. CDR3 nucleotide sequence: TGCAGTGCTAGAGACCCACCTAGCGCGTTCGTTGAGACCCAGTACTTC.

This clonotype has a handful of counts. The junction shows a germline mismatch at one end, possibly a read error. The CDR3 loop reads CASSLGIGAFVEQFF. CDR3 coding DNA: TGCGCCAGTAGCTTGGGAATTGGGGCGTTTGTAGAGCAGTTCTTC. The chain carries TRBV5-1 and TRBJ2-1; D possibly corresponds to TRBD1 (5 bases). Per germline, CDR1 SGHRS and CDR2 YFSETQ. There are 15 residues in the CDR3.

About this clonotype: It may be a read error: a sequence one base away is much more abundant. V gene TRBV3-1 combines with J gene TRBJ2-3; D might be TRBD2 (5 bases). This CDR3 region has 16 residues. The germline V gene encodes CDR1 LGHDT and CDR2 YNNKEL (reference sequence). CDR3 nucleotide sequence: TGTACCAGCAGCCCCCTGAGCCAGCGGAGCACAGATACGCAGTATTTT. It yields the protein CTSSPLSQRSTDTQYF.